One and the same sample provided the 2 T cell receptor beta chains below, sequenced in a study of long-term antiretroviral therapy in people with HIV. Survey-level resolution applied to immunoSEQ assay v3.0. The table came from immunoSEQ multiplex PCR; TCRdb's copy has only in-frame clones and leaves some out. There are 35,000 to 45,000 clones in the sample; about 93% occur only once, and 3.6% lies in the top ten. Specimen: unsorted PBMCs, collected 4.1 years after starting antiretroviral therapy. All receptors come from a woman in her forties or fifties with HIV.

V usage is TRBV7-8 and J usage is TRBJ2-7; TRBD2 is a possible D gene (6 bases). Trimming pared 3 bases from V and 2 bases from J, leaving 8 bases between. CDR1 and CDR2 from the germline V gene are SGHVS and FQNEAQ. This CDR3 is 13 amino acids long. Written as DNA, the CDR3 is TGTGCCAGCAGCTTCGGCGGGGCCTACGAGCAGTACTTC. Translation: CASSFGGAYEQYF.

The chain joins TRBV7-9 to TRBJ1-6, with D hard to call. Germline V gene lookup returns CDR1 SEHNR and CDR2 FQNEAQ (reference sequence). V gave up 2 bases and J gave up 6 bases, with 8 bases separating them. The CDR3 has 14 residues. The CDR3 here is CASSLQPVNSPLHF. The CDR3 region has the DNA TGTGCCAGCAGCTTACAGCCTGTTAATTCACCCCTCCACTTT.